Listed below are T cell receptor beta chains from one sample, sequenced in a study of blood T cell repertoires in COVID-19. Assay: immunoSEQ multiplex PCR; the TCRdb copy retains only in-frame clones and omits some. This table has 62,000 or so clones, about nine tenths appearing once. The material sequenced was peripheral blood. The receptors were sampled from a human donor in a cohort sampled during active COVID-19. CDR3s include the opening cysteine and the closing phenylalanine or tryptophan. The D gene is left open where the match is weak. Clone size appears in some rows only: once, few, many, or a class for an expanded clone.

V	size	J	D	DNA	CDR3
TRBV27	-	TRBJ1-1	TRBD1	TGTGCCAGCAGTTTATCTTACAGGGGGGACGCTGAAGCTTTCTTT	CASSLSYRGDAEAFF
TRBV16	-	TRBJ2-1	TRBD2	TGTGCCAGCAGCCAATGGCTAGCGGGAGGGAGGTTCGATGAGCAGTTCTTC	CASSQWLAGGRFDEQFF
TRBV5-4	-	TRBJ2-2	TRBD2	TGTGCCAGCAGGCCCGGGACTAGCGTTACCGGGGAGCTGTTTTTT	CASRPGTSVTGELFF
TRBV7-2	-	TRBJ2-2	TRBD2	TGTGCCAGCAGCAAACTAGCGGGAGGTATCCTCACCGGGGAGCTGTTTTTT	CASSKLAGGILTGELFF
TRBV7-9	-	TRBJ2-1	TRBD1	TGTGCCAGCAGCTTGGGACAGGTGGCGGGCAATGAGCAGTTCTTC	CASSLGQVAGNEQFF
TRBV28	-	TRBJ1-1	TRBD1	TGTGCCAGCAGGTCCCTGGGACAGGGGCGCACTGAAGCTTTCTTT	CASRSLGQGRTEAFF
TRBV19	-	TRBJ2-7	-	TGTGCCAGTAGTACGGGAAGCTACGAGCAGTACTTC	CASSTGSYEQYF
TRBV23-1	-	TRBJ1-5	-	TGCGCCAGCCCCCCGGGGGATCAGCCCCAGCATTTT	CASPPGDQPQHF
TRBV19	-	TRBJ1-2	TRBD1	TGTGCCAGTAACCCTAACGCCGGGACAGTTGGTGGCTACACCTTC	CASNPNAGTVGGYTF
TRBV7-9	-	TRBJ2-1	TRBD2	TGTGCCAGCAGCTCGACCCTAGCGGGGGCGAACTACAATGAGCAGTTCTTC	CASSSTLAGANYNEQFF
TRBV5-4	once	TRBJ2-7	-	TGTGCCAGCAGCTTTCAAGGGGCCGAGCAGTACTTC	CASSFQGAEQYF
TRBV28	-	TRBJ2-1	TRBD1	TGTGCCAGCACCCCCGGACAGGGGAGAGAGCAGTTCTTC	CASTPGQGREQFF
TRBV4-3	-	TRBJ2-5	TRBD2	TGCGCCAGCAGCCAAGACGCTCGTCGGGGGGTTGGAGAGACCCAGTACTTC	CASSQDARRGVGETQYF
TRBV7-9	-	TRBJ1-6	-	TGTGCCAGCAGCCCACCGGGGGCCTATAATTCACCCCTCCACTTT	CASSPPGAYNSPLHF
TRBV27	once	TRBJ2-7	-	TGTGCCAGCAGTTCAAGACAGCTATACGAGCAGTACTTC	CASSSRQLYEQYF
TRBV29-1	-	TRBJ1-1	-	TGCAGCGTTGAAGATCTACAGATCACTGAAGCTTTCTTT	CSVEDLQITEAFF
TRBV15	-	TRBJ2-7	-	TGTGCCACCAGCAGAGGACCCCCAGGGTACGAGCAGTACTTC	CATSRGPPGYEQYF